This TCR beta chain was captured in a study of blood T cell repertoires in COVID-19. At the level of the study: Material from acute and convalescent COVID-19 was sourced from the United States, Italy and Spain. The analysed material was cDNA or gDNA that came from T cells, B-cell-depleted T cells, or PBMCs.

Germline V gives CDR1 SGHRS, CDR2 YFSETQ. This CDR3 region has 14 residues. After removal of 3 bases from V and 4 bases from J, the junction contained 7 bases not matched to a gene. Original processing methods: Reference gene primer amplification yielded estimated nucleated cell counts. Libraries were prepared by immunoSEQ multiplex PCR; TCRdb keeps only in-frame clonotypes and omits some of them. D and trimming were read from the DNA, whereas the V and J calls and clone size are those reported in that table. Of 30,000 to 40,000 clones detected, about 90% appear once; the ten largest clones hold under 30%.

The sequence was obtained from a man between 60 and 75 years old with active or convalescent COVID-19. Input material: peripheral blood. The chain is built from TRBV5-1 and TRBJ2-7; 7 nucleotides match TRBD2. The CDR3 region is CASSYGTTVYEQYF. In DNA, the CDR3 is TGCGCCAGCAGCTACGGGACTACAGTTTACGAGCAGTACTTC.